This TCR beta chain was identified in a study of T cells in Graves' hyperthyroidism and ophthalmopathy (dated by TCRdb to the late 2010s). Regarding the research as a whole: Peripheral blood samples were taken at the time of initial diagnosis, prior to any treatment. A discovery cohort of around 100 patients, approximately 45 with Graves' ophthalmopathy and under 60 with stable Graves' hyperthyroidism, was used to find distinguishing TCR V-J signatures. In six Graves' hyperthyroidism patients, the study also compared T-cell repertoires from thyroid tissue with T-cell repertoires from blood. After blood sampling, hyperthyroidism patients were treated with methimazole at a starting dose of 30 mg daily, and ophthalmopathy patients were treated with high-dose intravenous methylprednisolone. The paper reports TCR Vbeta CDR3 sequencing of more than 120 peripheral blood samples: 43 ophthalmopathy, about 75 hyperthyroidism and around 17 progressor patients. The 90 or so discovery patients were randomly split 7:3 into training and test sets. An independent validation cohort of around 19 hyperthyroidism patients and about 16 patients who later progressed to ophthalmopathy tested prospective prediction of ophthalmopathy.

Here is what the overall study found, with its caveats: In validation, progression to ophthalmopathy was predicted by the model with 70.59% sensitivity and 72.22% specificity, a median of roughly 6.4 months before onset. No statistical method was used to set the sample size in advance, and investigators knew the group allocation. A 13 V-J signature model separated ophthalmopathy from stable hyperthyroidism, with 87.88% sensitivity and 81.08% specificity in cross-validation and 80%/75% in testing. Most expanded thyroid clonotypes (frequency above 0.001) were also detected in blood, a finding suggesting that blood repertoires may reflect thyroid immune responses.

The hyperthyroidism patients were between 18 and 65 years old and newly diagnosed, with a disease duration of less than 2 months. The study excluded patients with uncontrolled infections, other autoimmune diseases, pregnancy or lactation. Clinical symptoms, serum thyroxine and TRAb, thyroid ultrasound, and orbital computed tomography formed the basis for the diagnoses. Blood from progressor patients was drawn when they were first diagnosed with hyperthyroidism, before any ophthalmopathy symptoms appeared. PBMCs were separated from roughly 9.3 ml of fresh peripheral blood using Ficoll-Paque density gradient centrifugation. Progressor patients were initially diagnosed with Graves' hyperthyroidism and developed ophthalmopathy during follow-up. Trizol reagent was used to extract total RNA, and RNA quality was then checked on an Agilent 2100 Bioanalyzer. As for this clonotype: This receptor's antigen is unknown. Within one base of it there is no much larger clone, and no base qualities were kept.

The junction carries 8 bases between V and J, which are trimmed by 2 bases and 6 bases respectively. The CDR3 measures 12 amino acids from cysteine to phenylalanine. Left in the record is the CDR3 DNA by itself, 36 bases read in frame from the first base. According to the germline V gene (reference sequence), CDR1 reads MNHEY and CDR2 reads SMNVEV. The TCR beta CDR3 regions were amplified from RNA transcripts. For the first round of RT-PCR on the TCR CDR3, the HTBI primer set was used together with the Qiagen OneStep RT-PCR kit. The libraries were constructed in a second round of multiplex PCR and then size-selected and purified. Sequencing of the libraries was done on an Illumina HiSeq2000 using paired-end 100 bp reads. As for the authors' bioinformatics: SOAPnuke was used to process the raw data, throwing out any read that contained adapters or uncalled bases, had a mean Phred below 15, or lacked an exact constant-primer or identifier match. COPE v1.2.5 was used to merge high-quality paired reads, and clonotypes were defined as unique nucleotide sequences. MiTCR v1.1 was used to align the clonotypes against IMGT TRBV, TRBD and TRBJ reference segments. Analysis was restricted to V-J combinations with a frequency above 0.0001, which covered about 99% of repertoires. The TCS score was defined as F50 (clonal expansion) divided by E x V (chaos), with BLOSUM62-based TCRdist calculated between CDR3 peptides within each V-J. Welch's t-statistics and random forest reduced just over 500 V-J features to 13, which were used in a naive Bayes classifier (R e1071). The raw public data were reprocessed by TCRdb itself: fastp quality trimming at Q25, MiXCR clonotype calling, in-frame beta chains only. Rows are unified per CDR3 protein, each entry keeping the most common DNA and genes. The V and J calls follow TCRdb's processing rather than the paper's. In all, the sample holds around 350,000 distinct CDR3 sequences, and approximately 15% of those were seen once. Jointly, the top ten make up roughly 25% of the sample.

This clonotype was sampled from a woman younger than 35 with Graves' hyperthyroidism that later progressed to Graves' ophthalmopathy. Sequenced sample: blood. This receptor chain uses TRBV27 and TRBJ2-7; TRBD1 could be the D gene, as 6 bases match. The CDR3 is CASSLRGTEQYF. The sequence in DNA is TGTGCCAGCAGTTTAAGGGGGACCGAGCAGTACTTC.